The clone carrying this T cell receptor (beta chain) was counted at least ten times. The antigen is unknown. Lactation, pregnancy, other autoimmune disease or uncontrolled infection excluded patients. TCR beta CDR3 sequences were amplified from RNA transcripts. HTBI primers were employed in a first-round RT-PCR of the TCR CDR3. Each CDR3 protein gets one entry after TCRdb re-called the multiplex PCR reads with MiXCR. Among under 350,000 distinct CDR3 sequences listed, around 20% were seen once. This sample stems from a study of T cells in Graves' hyperthyroidism and ophthalmopathy. V was pared by 3 bases and J by 6 bases, with 12 bases between. The germline gives CDR1 SGHTA, CDR2 FQGNSA. The CDR3 covers 14 residues. General study findings and limits: Before onset, ophthalmopathy was predicted by the model a median approximately 6.5 months earlier. Among clonotypes expanded in thyroid above 0.001, most were also found in blood. Ophthalmopathy and stable hyperthyroidism were separated by a 13 V-J model.

The chain uses TRBV7-2 and TRBJ2-1, with a weak D call TRBD2 (6 bases). The TCR was taken from a woman in her forties or fifties with Graves' hyperthyroidism. The sample was blood. The CDR3 nucleotides are TGTGCCAGCAGCTTTGGGGGGACCTTCAATGAGCAGTTCTTC. Residues: CASSFGGTFNEQFF.